This is a list of T cell receptor beta chains from one sample in a study of blood T cell repertoires in COVID-19. TCRdb's table, derived via immunoSEQ multiplex PCR, lists solely in-frame clones and lacks some. The table shows approximately 330,000 clones, with 70% to 90% occurring only once. Sequences were obtained from peripheral blood. The source of these receptors is a woman aged 50 to 60 with active or convalescent COVID-19. Both conserved end residues are part of each CDR3. D genes are given only for firm matches. Clone size is stated in some rows and not others, as once, few, many or a class when expanded.

TRBJ2-2 once TRBV4-2 TRBD2 TGTGCCAGCAGCCTCCAACATGGGGCGGGAGGGGACACCGGGGAGCTGTTTTTT CASSLQHGAGGDTGELFF
TRBJ2-6 - TRBV18 TRBD1 TGTGCCAGCTCACTAACAGGGGACGGGGCCAACGTCCTGACTTTC CASSLTGDGANVLTF
TRBJ1-6 - TRBV13 - TGTGCCAGCAGCTTAGGCCGAGCGCTCACCCTCCACTTT CASSLGRALTLHF
TRBJ1-2 - TRBV3-1/TRBV3-2 TRBD1 TGTGCCAGCAGACAAGACAGGGGAAATGGCTACACCTTC CASRQDRGNGYTF
TRBJ2-7 - TRBV4-1 - TGCGCCAGCAGCCTTTACCAGGGGTACGAGCAGTACTTC CASSLYQGYEQYF
TRBJ1-1 few TRBV7-2 - TGTGCCAGCAGCTATACTATTTTGGCCGACACTGAAGCTTTCTTT CASSYTILADTEAFF
TRBJ2-5 - TRBV5-4 - TGTGCCAGCAGCTTGGGTTTCCAGGGCCCCCAAGAGACCCAGTACTTC CASSLGFQGPQETQYF
TRBJ2-5 - TRBV7-9 - TGTGCCAGCAGCACTGACAGTTCGAGGGAGACCCAGTACTTC CASSTDSSRETQYF
TRBJ2-1 - TRBV19 TRBD2 TGTGCCAGTAGTGAAACTAGCGGTTCCTACAATGAGCAGTTCTTC CASSETSGSYNEQFF
TRBJ1-2 - TRBV18 TRBD1 TGTGCCAGCTCCCTTGACAGGGAATATGGCTACACCTTC CASSLDREYGYTF
TRBJ1-2 - TRBV7-9 - TGTGCCAGCAGCTTAGAACAGGTCTATGGCTACACCTTC CASSLEQVYGYTF
TRBJ1-2 - TRBV6-5 - TGTGCCAGCAGCGGGGGGGTAGGGGAAGGCTACACCTTC CASSGGVGEGYTF
TRBJ1-4 - TRBV5-1 TRBD1 TGCGCCAGCAGCTTGGGGACAGGGACTCTGAGTAATGAAAAACTGTTTTTT CASSLGTGTLSNEKLFF
TRBJ1-6 - TRBV7-2 TRBD1 TGTGCCAGCAGGGCAGGGGGTACCTATAATTCACCCCTCCACTTT CASRAGGTYNSPLHF
TRBJ2-1 - TRBV11-2 TRBD2 TGTGCCAGCAGCTTAGGGGTTGCCGGGACTAGGCAGGTGGGGGGGCAGTTCTTC CASSLGVAGTRQVGGQFF
TRBJ2-1 - TRBV7-9 - TGTGCCAGCAGCTCAACCCACGGGACACCCGAGCAGTTCTTC CASSSTHGTPEQFF
TRBJ1-4 - TRBV5-1 - TGCGCCAGCAGCGGGGCGGATAATGAAAAACTGTTTTTT CASSGADNEKLFF
TRBJ1-1 - TRBV29-1 - TGCAGCGTTGTACCTTTCCAGGGAGAAGCTTTCTTT CSVVPFQGEAFF
TRBJ1-2 - TRBV21-1 - TGTGCCAGCAGCAAAGATACAGCCTATGGCTACACCTTC CASSKDTAYGYTF
TRBJ1-3 - TRBV4-1 - TGCGCCAGCAGCCACCCAGGGTCTGGAAACACCATATATTTT CASSHPGSGNTIYF
TRBJ2-7 - TRBV27 - TGTGCCAGCAGTTCCACTTCGTCCTACGAGCAGTACTTC CASSSTSSYEQYF
TRBJ2-3 - TRBV4-3 TRBD2 TGCGCCAGCAGCCGAGAGCGGGGCGGCACAGATACGCAGTATTTT CASSRERGGTDTQYF
TRBJ1-2 - TRBV5-4 - TGTGCCAGCAGCTTCGCCCAGGGTGAGCGGGCCTATGGCTACACCTTC CASSFAQGERAYGYTF
TRBJ2-5 - TRBV4-2 TRBD2 TGTGCCAGCAGCCTACAACTAGCGGGGGAAGAGACCCAGTACTTC CASSLQLAGEETQYF
TRBJ1-5 - TRBV6-6 TRBD1 TGTGCCAGCAGTCCCATACAGGGGCATCTTAGTCAGCCCCAGCATTTT CASSPIQGHLSQPQHF
TRBJ1-5 - TRBV5-4 TRBD1 TGTGCCAGCAGCCGAGCCCCTCAACAGGGGGCCCCTTCCAATCAGCCCCAGCATTTT CASSRAPQQGAPSNQPQHF
TRBJ1-2 - TRBV6-5 - TGTGCCAGCAGGATGCAGGGGATCTATGGCTACACCTTC CASRMQGIYGYTF
TRBJ1-4 - TRBV5-4 - TGTGCCAGCAGCTTGAACAGGGATAATGAAAAACTGTTTTTT CASSLNRDNEKLFF
TRBJ2-2 - TRBV19 - TGTGCCAGTAGCCTGATCTACAGGAGGAACACCGGGGAGCTGTTTTTT CASSLIYRRNTGELFF
TRBJ2-3 - TRBV18 - TGTGCCAGCTCACCACCGGGCCAGTCAACTTCAGATACGCAGTATTTT CASSPPGQSTSDTQYF
TRBJ1-1 - TRBV2 - TGTGCCAGCAGTTGGAGGACTGAAGCTTTCTTT CASSWRTEAFF
TRBJ1-5 - TRBV2 - TGTGCCAGCAGTGATGGAGGGCTTGATCAGCCCCAGCATTTT CASSDGGLDQPQHF
TRBJ1-1 - TRBV11-2 TRBD1 TGTGCCAGCAGCTTAGATACAGGGGGCGACACTGAAGCTTTCTTT CASSLDTGGDTEAFF
TRBJ2-3 - TRBV6-5 TRBD2 TGTGCCAGCAGTTTAACTAGCGGGAGAAGGGGTACGCAGTATTTT CASSLTSGRRGTQYF
TRBJ2-6 - TRBV30 - TGTGCCTGGAGTCTCAGGCTGACGAGCTCTGGGGCCAACGTCCTGACTTTC CAWSLRLTSSGANVLTF
TRBJ2-7 - TRBV5-4 TRBD2 TGTGCCAGCAGCCCAGGACTAGCGGGGACCTACGAGCAGTACTTC CASSPGLAGTYEQYF
TRBJ2-3 - TRBV29-1 - TGCAGCGTTGATGGGGAGACAGATACGCAGTATTTT CSVDGETDTQYF
TRBJ2-7 - TRBV6-7 - TGTGCCAGCAGTTACCTAATATCGGCCCGGAGGGGAACCTACGAGCAGTACTTC CASSYLISARRGTYEQYF
TRBJ1-2 many TRBV10-3 - TGTGCCATCAGTGAGGAGAACTACTATGGCTACACCTTC CAISEENYYGYTF
TRBJ1-2 - TRBV11-2 - TGTGCCAGCAGCTTAGATTTCCCGTATGGCTACACCTTC CASSLDFPYGYTF
TRBJ2-1 - TRBV7-2 - TGTGCCAGCAGCTTAAGTGCGGGGCAATCATACAATGAGCAGTTCTTC CASSLSAGQSYNEQFF
TRBJ1-6 - TRBV18 - TGTGCCAGCTCACTACAGGGTAGTTACGATTCACCCCTCCACTTT CASSLQGSYDSPLHF
TRBJ1-1 few TRBV12-5 - TGTGCTAGTGAAGGGGTTACCGCTGAAGCTTTCTTT CASEGVTAEAFF
TRBJ2-7 - TRBV6-6 TRBD2 TGTGCCAGCAGTACGGGGGGCGAGCAGTACTTC CASSTGGEQYF
TRBJ2-1 - TRBV29-1 - TGCAGCGCCCGCCGGGGGGCGCTGGCTGAGCAGTTCTTC CSARRGALAEQFF
TRBJ1-1 - TRBV29-1 TRBD1 TGCAGCGTCCAACAGGGGACTGCTGAAGCTTTCTTT CSVQQGTAEAFF
TRBJ2-1 - TRBV2 - TGTGCCAGCAGGCAAGGGAGGTCGGATGAGCAGTTCTTC CASRQGRSDEQFF
TRBJ2-1 - TRBV5-1 TRBD2 TGCGCCAGCAGCTTGCTGACTAGCGTTGAGAGCAATGAGCAGTTCTTC CASSLLTSVESNEQFF
TRBJ1-1 many TRBV2 - TGTGCCAGCAAGTGGGGCAACACTGAAGCTTTCTTT CASKWGNTEAFF
TRBJ2-7 - TRBV5-1 TRBD2 TGCGCCAGCCGTTATAGCGGGGGCGACTACTACGAGCAGTACTTC CASRYSGGDYYEQYF
TRBJ1-2 - TRBV30 TRBD1 TGTGCCTGGAAAGGGACAGATCATTATGGCTACACCTTC CAWKGTDHYGYTF
TRBJ2-7 - TRBV28 - TGTGCCAGCAGTTCCCGCTTGGTAGCCTACGAGCAGTACTTC CASSSRLVAYEQYF
TRBJ2-7 - TRBV5-3 TRBD2 TGTGCCAGAAGCTTGGGTTCAGAAGGGAGGGCTTACGAGCAGTACTTC CARSLGSEGRAYEQYF
TRBJ2-1 - TRBV10-2 TRBD2 TGCGCCAGCAGTCTGACTAGCGGAACTTACAATGAGCAGTTCTTC CASSLTSGTYNEQFF
TRBJ2-4 - TRBV27 TRBD1 TGTGCCACTGGATGGACAGGGGAAAACATTCAGTACTTC CATGWTGENIQYF
TRBJ1-1 - TRBV7-2 TRBD1 TGTGCCAGCAGCGTCGACGAGACAGGGGGTCGTGAAGCTTTCTTT CASSVDETGGREAFF
TRBJ1-5 - TRBV7-2 - TGTGCCAGCAGCCCATTACAGGGTCGGGGCTTAGGTCAGCCCCAGCATTTT CASSPLQGRGLGQPQHF
TRBJ2-1 - TRBV11-2 TRBD2 TGTGCCAGCAGCTTAGGAGTAGGACTAGCGGGGCACAATGAGCAGTTCTTC CASSLGVGLAGHNEQFF
TRBJ1-1 few TRBV12-3/TRBV12-4 - TGTGCCAGCAGCCCCGAGGGGGACACTGAAGCTTTCTTT CASSPEGDTEAFF
TRBJ1-1 - TRBV9 - TGTGCCAGCAGCGTAGGGTTATGGGTAAGCGACACTGAAGCTTTCTTT CASSVGLWVSDTEAFF